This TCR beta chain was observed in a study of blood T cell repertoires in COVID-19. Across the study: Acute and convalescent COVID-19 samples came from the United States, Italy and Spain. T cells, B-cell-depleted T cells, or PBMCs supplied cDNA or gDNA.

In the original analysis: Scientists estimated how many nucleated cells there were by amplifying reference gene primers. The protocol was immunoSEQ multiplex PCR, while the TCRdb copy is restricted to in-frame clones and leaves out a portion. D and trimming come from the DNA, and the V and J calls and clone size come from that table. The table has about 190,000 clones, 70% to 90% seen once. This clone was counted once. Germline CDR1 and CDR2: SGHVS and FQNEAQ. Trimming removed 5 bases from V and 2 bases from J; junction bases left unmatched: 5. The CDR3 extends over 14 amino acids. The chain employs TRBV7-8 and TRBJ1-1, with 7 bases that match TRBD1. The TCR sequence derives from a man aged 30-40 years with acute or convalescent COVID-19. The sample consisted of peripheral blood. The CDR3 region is CASSPRDSNTEAFF. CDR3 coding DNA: TGTGCCAGCAGCCCCCGGGACAGTAACACTGAAGCTTTCTTT.